The 10 T cell receptor beta chains listed next were all sequenced from one sample in a study of cytomegalovirus exposure and HLA in healthy donors. A multiplex PCR was run with 60 Vbeta primers and 13 Jbeta primers. Clones were sequenced by immunoSEQ multiplex PCR, and TCRdb holds only the in-frame ones, with some missing. The data show about 180,000 clones, over 70% seen once. Material: PBMCs. The source is a boy under 10 years old in good health and CMV-seronegative.

The genes are TRBV6-1 and TRBJ2-2, with 7 bases aligning to TRBD1. From germline, CDR1 is MNHNS and CDR2 SASEGT. The length of the CDR3 is 18 residues. Trimming at V came to 1 base and at J to 5 bases, leaving 13 bases not matched to a gene. The CDR3 region is CASSEEAPWTGWTGELFF. CDR3 nucleotides: TGTGCCAGCAGTGAAGAGGCCCCTTGGACAGGTTGGACCGGGGAGCTGTTTTTT.

V gene TRBV7-9 combines with J gene TRBJ2-1, with 13 bases fitting TRBD2. The germline CDR1 and CDR2 sequences are SEHNR and FQNEAQ (reference sequence). This CDR3 is 17 amino acids long. V gave up 4 bases and J gave up 8 bases; unmatched junction bases: 11. The CDR3 DNA reads as TGTGCCAGCAGCTCCATACTAGCGGGGGGGCGGCGGGATGAGCAGTTCTTC. Protein product: CASSSILAGGRRDEQFF.

This clone is a singleton in its sample. This sequence joins TRBV10-2 and TRBJ2-3; 12 bases align to TRBD2. The CDR3 is 18 amino acids. V trimming: 2 bases; J trimming: 8 bases; junction bases outside the gene matches: 14. Germline-derived CDR1 and CDR2 are WSHSY and SAAADI. The CDR3 sequence is CASSESLPGLAGGLTQYF. CDR3 sequence (DNA): TGCGCCAGCAGTGAGAGTCTCCCGGGGCTAGCGGGGGGGCTTACGCAGTATTTT.

This chain links TRBV2 with TRBJ1-1; no clear D gene. The CDR3 consists of 14 residues. V lost 2 bases, J lost 3 bases, and 10 bases lay in between. Germline assignment: CDR1 SNHLY and CDR2 FYNNEI. The CDR3 sequence is CASSESPEDTEAFF. The CDR3 nucleotides are TGTGCCAGCAGTGAATCACCCGAGGACACTGAAGCTTTCTTT.

The chain is built from TRBV12-5 and TRBJ1-1; D is ambiguous. Germline V gene data show CDR1 as LGHNT and CDR2 as FRNRAP. V lost 2 bases, J lost 0 bases, and 16 bases lay in between. This CDR3 has 17 amino acids. This chain's CDR3 is CASGLPPNGVVNTEAFF. CDR3 nucleotides: TGTGCTAGTGGTTTGCCCCCCAACGGGGTAGTGAACACTGAAGCTTTCTTT.

The chain couples TRBV2 to TRBJ1-1; 10 bases are a match to TRBD1. CDR1 and CDR2 from the germline V gene are SNHLY and FYNNEI. There are 13 residues in the CDR3. V shed 11 bases and J 8 bases; nucleotides not matched to a gene: 11. The CDR3 region has the DNA TGTGCCGGTGGGACAGGGGATAAACCAGAAGCTTTCTTT. Its protein product is CAGGTGDKPEAFF.

This chain links TRBV6-1 with TRBJ1-6; D not certain. There are 14 residues in the CDR3. Germline CDR1 MNHNS, CDR2 SASEGT. Trimming removed 2 bases from V and 7 bases from J, with 9 bases in between. CDR3 amino acids: CASSEYTANSPLHF. The CDR3, as DNA: TGTGCCAGCAGTGAATATACAGCCAATTCACCCCTCCACTTT.

The V call is TRBV5-1, the J call TRBJ1-2; 9 bases line up with TRBD1. V was clipped by 1 base and J by 6 bases; unmatched bases: 16. Germline CDR1 and CDR2: SGHRS and YFSETQ. The CDR3 totals 18 residues. In DNA form, the CDR3 reads TGCGCCAGCAGCTTGTCCTCAACCGGGACAGGGTTGCTCCATGGCTACACCTTC. As protein: CASSLSSTGTGLLHGYTF. The full variable domain, in which reference TRBV5-1 and TRBJ1-2 provide the parts outside the CDR3, is KAGVTQTPRYLIKTRGQQVTLSCSPISGHRSVSWYQQTPGQGLQFLFEYFSETQRNKGNFPGRFSGRQFSNSRSEMNVSTLELGDSALYLCASSLSSTGTGLLHGYTFGSGTRLTVV.

The chain joins TRBV7-9 to TRBJ2-4, with a weak D call TRBD1 (5 bases). This CDR3 region has 15 residues. Looked up from germline, CDR1 is SEHNR and CDR2 is FQNEAQ (reference sequence). The ends were cut back, 4 bases at V and 0 bases at J, with 10 bases in the middle. The CDR3 sequence is CASSWSGLAKNIQYF. CDR3 sequence (DNA): TGTGCCAGCAGCTGGTCAGGGCTAGCCAAAAACATTCAGTACTTC. The full variable domain, completed using reference TRBV7-9 and TRBJ2-4, is DTGVSQNPRHKITKRGQNVTFRCDPISEHNRLYWYRQTLGQGPEFLTYFQNEAQLEKSRLLSDRFSAERPKGSFSTLEIQRTEQGDSAMYLCASSWSGLAKNIQYFGAGTRLSVL.

The V gene is TRBV21-1, the J gene TRBJ2-2; TRBD1 is the table's D call, not checked against the DNA. TRBV21-1 is assigned pseudogene status. CDR3 length equals 20 residues. CDR3 sequence (DNA): TGTGCCAGCAGCATCGAGGATTCCAGGGCCCCGGGACAGTACACCGGGGAGCTGTTTTTT. As protein: CASSIEDSRAPGQYTGELFF.